The subject of this entry is one TCR beta chain. Its antigen is still unknown. The data originate from a study of cytomegalovirus exposure and HLA in healthy donors. Points from the study as a whole: Per published reports, the classifier diagnosed cytomegalovirus status with high specificity and sensitivity. Among TCR beta chains, those listed as cytomegalovirus-associated numbered under 200.

The repertoire was sequenced with immunoSEQ multiplex PCR; TCRdb's copy has only in-frame clones and lacks some. The table lists hundreds of thousands of clones, roughly 90% of them singletons, with roughly 0.82% in the top ten. The sequenced sample consisted of PBMCs. This clonotype originated in a woman aged 18-29 years in good health and CMV-seronegative.

The CDR3 sequence is CATSRERGAAFF. The CDR3 DNA is TGTGCCACCAGCAGAGAGCGGGGCGCAGCTTTCTTT. J is TRBJ1-1 and V is TRBV15; D perhaps matches TRBD1 (5 bases). V was trimmed by 0 bases and J by 10 bases, leaving 9 bases between them. Germline V gene lookup returns CDR1 LNHNV and CDR2 YYDKDF (reference sequence). The CDR3 loop spans 12 amino acids.